In its sample, the clone carrying this T cell receptor beta chain was seen once. This sample was taken from a study of T cell changes during pregnancy in multiple sclerosis. Repertoires were generated with immunoSEQ multiplex PCR, while TCRdb's copy carries only in-frame clones and drops some. The sample contains about 50,000 clones, around 90% of which appear only once. The CDR3 runs to 15 residues. The germline gives CDR1 SGHRS, CDR2 YFSETQ. V lost 4 bases to trimming and J lost 0 bases; unmatched junction nucleotides: 4. This clonotype was sampled from a female donor in good health, enrolled as a control in a pregnancy study. Material: CD4+ T cells from peripheral blood mononuclear cells, obtained after pregnancy. The V call is TRBV5-1, the J call TRBJ2-5, with TRBD1 matching over 9 bases. CDR3 region: CASSQTGGHQETQYF. As DNA, the CDR3 is TGCGCCAGCAGCCAAACAGGGGGCCACCAAGAGACCCAGTACTTC.